This T cell receptor beta chain was obtained from a study of identical twins. Study-level findings and limits: Modelling underestimated the level of out-of-frame TCR alpha sharing observed in monozygotic twins.

Each donor was a healthy Caucasian. Template switching added a universal primer binding site, and final cDNA carried unique molecular identifiers. TCRdb re-derived calls from the 5' RACE reads in MiXCR, one entry per CDR3 protein. The sample yields about 890,000 distinct CDR3 sequences, roughly an eighth seen once. A word on this clonotype: Its antigen remains unidentified.

The germline V gene encodes CDR1 MNHEY and CDR2 SVGAGI. The CDR3 has 16 amino acids. Between the trimmed V and J ends, which lost 0 bases and 1 base, there was a span of 12 bases. These sequences were also reported in another study, on yellow fever vaccine responses in identical twins.

The source of this sequence is a woman between 18 and 29 years old in good health. The chain carries TRBV6-5 and TRBJ1-1; no clear D. The material sequenced was PBMCs. The CDR3 reads CASSYSNKGRNTEAFF. In DNA, the CDR3 is TGTGCCAGCAGTTACTCGAACAAGGGTCGGAACACTGAAGCTTTCTTT.